What follows are 24 T cell receptor beta chains derived from one specimen sequenced in a study of cytomegalovirus exposure and HLA in healthy donors. Vbeta (60) and Jbeta (13) primers were used in the PCR. Generated by immunoSEQ multiplex PCR, the TCRdb table keeps only in-frame clones and is missing some. The sample has some 190,000 clones; roughly 81% are singletons. Sequencing input: PBMCs. These receptors all stem from a woman in her thirties in good health and CMV-seropositive.

The chain combines TRBV6-4 with TRBJ2-7, with D perhaps matching TRBD1 (6 bases). Trimming took off 0 bases at V and 8 bases at J, with 11 bases between the two ends. Germline assignment: CDR1 MRHNA and CDR2 SNTAGT. The CDR3 has 13 residues. The CDR3 reads CASSDSVRGKQYF. CDR3 coding DNA: TGTGCCAGCAGTGACTCTGTGAGGGGGAAGCAGTACTTC.

V is TRBV4-3 and J is TRBJ2-3, with 11 bases fitting TRBD2. CDR1 and CDR2 (germline): LGHNA, YSLEER. V was pared by 2 bases and J by 5 bases, with 6 bases of the junction left unmatched. The CDR3 is 16 residues long. Here the CDR3 reads CASSQIAGGPGDTQYF. The CDR3 nucleotides read TGCGCCAGCAGCCAAATAGCGGGAGGGCCTGGAGATACGCAGTATTTT.

CDR3 protein: CASSMDREGADTEAFF. CDR3 nucleotides: TGTGCCAGCAGCATGGACAGGGAAGGGGCGGACACTGAAGCTTTCTTT. This chain links TRBV6-4 with TRBJ1-1; 8 nucleotides align to TRBD1. CDR3 length: 16 residues. Looked up from germline, CDR1 is MRHNA and CDR2 is SNTAGT. Germline trimming cut 6 bases from V and 3 bases from J; bases unmatched to any gene: 12.

This clone was observed a single time. This rearrangement joins TRBV7-7 to TRBJ2-2, with 15 bases lining up with TRBD2. The ends lost 5 bases at V and 4 bases at J; junction bases unmatched: 11. In germline, CDR1 is SSHAT, CDR2 FNYEAQ (reference sequence). The CDR3 runs to 19 residues. CDR3 nucleotides: TGTGCCAGCAGCCACAGGACTAGCGGGAGGGCCTTATCCACCGGGGAGCTGTTTTTT. Its translation is CASSHRTSGRALSTGELFF.

This sequence joins TRBV2 and TRBJ2-5; the match to TRBD2 covers 10 bases. Germline CDR1 reads SNHLY; CDR2 reads FYNNEI. V dropped 7 bases and J dropped 4; count of bases not matched to a gene: 9. The CDR3 is 15 amino acids. For the CDR3, the DNA is TGTGCCAGCACAACTAGGGCTAGCGGGGGAGAGACCCAGTACTTC. The encoded protein is CASTTRASGGETQYF.

This sequence joins TRBV6-1 and TRBJ2-6; maybe TRBD1 (5 bases). This CDR3 has 15 amino acids. V was clipped by 5 bases and J by 3 bases, with 11 bases between them. From germline, CDR1 is MNHNS and CDR2 SASEGT. This CDR3 is CASSKDRVGANVLTF. Written as DNA, the CDR3 is TGTGCCAGCAGTAAAGACAGAGTTGGGGCCAACGTCCTGACTTTC.

The J gene is TRBJ1-1, the V gene TRBV6-6, with 9 bases that match TRBD1. Germline V gene data show CDR1 as MNHNY and CDR2 as SVGAGI (reference sequence). The CDR3 consists of 13 residues. Losses at the gene ends were 5 bases for V and 9 bases for J; bases not matched to a gene: 7. The CDR3 DNA reads as TGTGCCAGCAGTGGACAGGGGCTGCCACAAGCTTTCTTT. Translating it yields CASSGQGLPQAFF.

The chain is built from TRBV6-1 and TRBJ2-7; 9 bases are shared with TRBD1. The CDR3 sequence is 14 residues long. Germline lookup yields CDR1 MNHNS and CDR2 SASEGT. The trim removed 7 bases at V and 3 bases at J, leaving 7 bases unmatched. In nucleotides, the CDR3 is TGTGCCAGCAACGCAGGGACAGGGAACTACGAGCAGTACTTC. Encoded protein: CASNAGTGNYEQYF.

This clone has just a few counts. The V call is TRBV19, the J call TRBJ1-5; D gene ambiguous. Germline V gives CDR1 LNHDA, CDR2 SQIVND (reference sequence). The CDR3 loop spans 14 amino acids. The V end was cut by 4 bases, the J end by 5 bases, with 12 bases between. In nucleotides, the CDR3 is TGTGCCAGTAGTAAGGGATGGGAGCATCAGCCCCAGCATTTT. Translated: CASSKGWEHQPQHF. Variable domain in full (rest from reference TRBV19 and TRBJ1-5): DGGITQSPKYLFRKEGQNVTLSCEQNLNHDAMYWYRQDPGQGLRLIYYSQIVNDFQKGDIAEGYSVSREKKESFPLTVTSAQKNPTAFYLCASSKGWEHQPQHFGDGTRLSIL.

This clone was recorded a few times. The chain employs TRBV19 and TRBJ1-5, with 9 bases identical to TRBD1. The CDR3 is 14 amino acids. V lost 5 bases, J lost 9 bases, and 8 bases stayed unmatched. The germline gives CDR1 LNHDA, CDR2 SQIVND (reference sequence). The CDR3 sequence: CASSPNRGRGPQHF. CDR3 DNA sequence: TGTGCCAGTAGTCCAAACAGGGGGCGGGGGCCCCAGCATTTT.

The sample holds a few counts of this clone. This sequence joins TRBV27 and TRBJ1-1; D remains unclear. This CDR3 contains 14 residues. Trimming removed 5 bases at V and 6 bases at J, with 16 bases between. Germline loops: CDR1 MNHEY, CDR2 SMNVEV (reference sequence). CDR3 amino acids: CASSALAGSAEAFF. CDR3 DNA: TGTGCCAGCAGTGCCCTAGCGGGGAGCGCTGAAGCTTTCTTT.

The chain recombines TRBV6-1 with TRBJ1-6, with TRBD1 identical over 10 bases. V shed 6 bases and J 8 bases; nucleotides not matched to a gene: 7. The germline gives CDR1 MNHNS, CDR2 SASEGT. This CDR3 has 15 amino acids. The CDR3 coding sequence is TGTGCCAGCAGCGATGGGACAGGGGTTGATTCACCCCTCCACTTT. It specifies CASSDGTGVDSPLHF.

The gene calls are TRBV28 and TRBJ2-5, with TRBD2 matching over 7 bases. Germline assignment: CDR1 MDHEN and CDR2 SYDVKM. J lost 5 bases, V lost 6 bases, and 12 bases had no gene match. The CDR3 covers 15 residues. The CDR3 spells CASRGLGRRGETQYF. The CDR3 nucleotides are TGTGCCAGCAGGGGTCTGGGACGGCGGGGGGAGACCCAGTACTTC.

The chain combines TRBV15 with TRBJ2-7; D not certain. Germline V gene lookup returns CDR1 LNHNV and CDR2 YYDKDF (reference sequence). There are 14 residues in the CDR3. V was cut by 5 bases and J by 5 bases, with 16 bases left in between. DNA for the CDR3: TGTGCCACCAGCTTCCGAGTCCAATCCGACGAGCAGTACTTC. Translating gives CATSFRVQSDEQYF.

The chain uses TRBV10-2 and TRBJ2-5; a weak D match, TRBD2 (5 bases). The CDR3 is 11 residues long. Germline CDR1 WSHSY, CDR2 SAAADI. V was cut by 6 bases and J by 5 bases, with 7 bases left in between. The CDR3 reads CASSGKETQYF. DNA for the CDR3: TGCGCCAGCAGCGGGAAGGAGACCCAGTACTTC.

V is TRBV19 and J is TRBJ1-4; D unresolved. This CDR3 region has 15 residues. Trimming pared 2 bases from V and 8 bases from J, leaving 15 bases between. Germline values: CDR1 LNHDA, CDR2 SQIVND (reference sequence). The CDR3 sequence: CASSIRGGGGEKLFF. In DNA form, the CDR3 reads TGTGCCAGTAGTATAAGAGGAGGAGGAGGGGAAAAACTGTTTTTT.

The rearrangement links TRBV10-3 to TRBJ2-3; D is undetermined. Per germline, CDR1 ENHRY and CDR2 SYGVKD. The CDR3 covers 13 residues. Trimming pared 3 bases from V and 1 base from J, leaving 5 bases between. For the CDR3, the DNA is TGTGCCATCAGTGAACAGCGCACAGATACGCAGTATTTT. This codes for CAISEQRTDTQYF.

The rearrangement uses TRBV19 and TRBJ1-1; 9 bases line up with TRBD1. The CDR3 has 15 amino acids. The V segment lost 5 bases and the J segment 4 bases; nucleotides outside the gene matches: 8. Germline CDR1 LNHDA, CDR2 SQIVND (reference sequence). The CDR3 DNA is TGTGCCAGTAGTTTTCCGGGACAGGGCATCACTGAAGCTTTCTTT. Encoded protein: CASSFPGQGITEAFF.

This clone was recorded once. The V gene is TRBV25-1, the J gene TRBJ1-2; perhaps TRBD1 as D (5 bases). This CDR3 has 14 amino acids. V dropped 3 bases and J dropped 4 bases, with 12 bases sitting between them. Germline V gives CDR1 MGHDK, CDR2 SYGVNS. The CDR3 loop reads CASSDRQRSYGYTF. The CDR3, as DNA: TGTGCCAGCAGTGATAGACAGAGGAGCTATGGCTACACCTTC.

This clone was detected once. The V gene is TRBV28, the J gene TRBJ1-4, with unresolved D. Trimming removed 6 bases at V and 5 bases at J, with 19 bases between. The CDR3 runs 16 residues. Germline values: CDR1 MDHEN, CDR2 SYDVKM. CDR3 coding DNA: TGTGCCAGCAGCCCTAGGGATGGGCGGGGAAATGAAAAACTGTTTTTT. This translates into CASSPRDGRGNEKLFF.

This clone was seen just once. The genes are TRBV10-3 and TRBJ2-2; 8 bases are shared with TRBD1. The CDR3 runs to 15 residues. Germline V lookup: CDR1 ENHRY, CDR2 SYGVKD. Trimming cost V 0 bases and J 6 bases; bases outside gene matches: 3. CDR3 DNA: TGTGCCATCAGTGAGTCGACAGGGGCGGCCGGGGAGCTGTTTTTT. Translating gives CAISESTGAAGELFF.

J is TRBJ1-1 and V is TRBV7-6; D is undetermined. CDR1 SGHVS and CDR2 FNYEAQ come from the germline V gene. There are 14 residues in the CDR3. V lost 3 bases and J 3 bases, leaving 11 bases between the germline ends. CDR3 sequence (DNA): TGTGCCAGCAGCTTGCGCGCAGCGGACACTGAAGCTTTCTTT. Protein product: CASSLRAADTEAFF.

The chain combines TRBV7-2 with TRBJ2-7; TRBD2 aligns across 8 bases. V lost 6 bases and J lost 6; bases outside the gene matches: 13. Germline V gene lookup returns CDR1 SGHTA and CDR2 FQGNSA. The CDR3 has 15 amino acids. CDR3 sequence reads: CASSGGLAGRREQYF. The DNA for the CDR3 is TGTGCCAGCAGTGGGGGGTTAGCGGGAAGGCGCGAGCAGTACTTC.

The chain has TRBV9 and TRBJ2-3; D is perhaps TRBD2 (5 bases). This CDR3 is built from 12 residues. The germline gives CDR1 SGDLS, CDR2 YYNGEE. The ends were cut back, 4 bases at V and 8 bases at J, with 11 bases in the middle. The CDR3 DNA follows: TGTGCCAGCAGCCCACCCCGGGGTACGCAGTATTTT. Translated: CASSPPRGTQYF.